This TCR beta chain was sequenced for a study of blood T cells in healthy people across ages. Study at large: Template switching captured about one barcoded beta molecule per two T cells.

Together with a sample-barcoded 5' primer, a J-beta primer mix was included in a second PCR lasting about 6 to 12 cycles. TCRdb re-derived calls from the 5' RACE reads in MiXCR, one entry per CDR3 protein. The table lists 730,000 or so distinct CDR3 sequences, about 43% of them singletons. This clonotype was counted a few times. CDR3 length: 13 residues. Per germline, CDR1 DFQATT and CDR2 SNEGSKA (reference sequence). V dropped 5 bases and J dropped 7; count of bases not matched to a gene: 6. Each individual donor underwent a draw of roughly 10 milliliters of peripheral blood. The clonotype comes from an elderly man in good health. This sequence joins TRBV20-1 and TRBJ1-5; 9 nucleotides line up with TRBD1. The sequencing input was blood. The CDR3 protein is CSADRTGAQPQHF. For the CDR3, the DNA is TGCAGTGCTGATCGGACAGGGGCCCAGCCCCAGCATTTT.